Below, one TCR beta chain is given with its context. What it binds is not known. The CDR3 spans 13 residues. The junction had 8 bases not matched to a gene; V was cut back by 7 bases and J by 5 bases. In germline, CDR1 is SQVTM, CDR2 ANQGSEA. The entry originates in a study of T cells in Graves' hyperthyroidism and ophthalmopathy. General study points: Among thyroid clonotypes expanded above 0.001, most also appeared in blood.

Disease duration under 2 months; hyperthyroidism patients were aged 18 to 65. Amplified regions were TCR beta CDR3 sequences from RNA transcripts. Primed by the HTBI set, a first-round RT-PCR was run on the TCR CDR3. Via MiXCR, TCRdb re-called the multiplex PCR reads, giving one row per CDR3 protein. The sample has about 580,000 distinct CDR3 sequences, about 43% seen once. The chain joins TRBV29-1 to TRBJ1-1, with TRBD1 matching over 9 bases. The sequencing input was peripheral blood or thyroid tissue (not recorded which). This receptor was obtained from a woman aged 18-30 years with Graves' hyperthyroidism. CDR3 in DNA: TGCAGCGCTAGACAGGGGGGGCAGACTGAAGCTTTCTTT. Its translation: CSARQGGQTEAFF.